The TCR beta chain described here comes from a study of control samples from healthy donors and cancer patients. This clone was seen a handful of times. Some clones are missing from TCRdb's copy, which holds only in-frame ones; the method was immunoSEQ multiplex PCR. This sample yields 75,000 to 100,000 clones, of which approximately 89% are seen a single time; 5.5% belongs to the top ten. Germline CDR1 reads KGHDR; CDR2 reads SFDVKD. This CDR3 is 19 amino acids long. The ends lost 7 bases at V and 0 bases at J; junction bases unmatched: 17. The specimen sequenced was blood. This rearrangement joins TRBV24-1 to TRBJ1-5; 7 bases align to TRBD1. This receptor was identified in a man aged 45-65 years in good health. Here the CDR3 reads CATRPPLRGQTYSNQPQHF. The CDR3 nucleotides read TGTGCCACCAGGCCACCCCTGAGGGGACAGACCTATAGCAATCAGCCCCAGCATTTT.